This T cell receptor (beta chain) was recovered during a study of cytomegalovirus exposure and HLA in healthy donors. Study summary: The same platform was used for the 130 or so validation repertoires and the approximately 670 first-cohort repertoires, a later analysis reported. Study-wide results and caveats: Reported performance of the classifier showed diagnosis of cytomegalovirus status with high specificity and sensitivity. Subsequent analysis of the 120 or so validation repertoires found a tendency for first-cohort TCR clusters to co-occur. Confirmation was obtained in vitro that a few CMV-associated chains are specific for CMV antigens.

A remark on this clone: Its cognate antigen is unknown.

Only in-frame clones appear in the TCRdb table, and some are missing; sequencing was by immunoSEQ multiplex PCR. The sample lists 150,000 to 200,000 clones, 80% to 85% occurring once. V lost 3 bases to trimming and J lost 1 base, with 10 bases between them. The CDR3 has 15 residues. CDR1 SGHTA and CDR2 FQGNSA come from the germline V gene. The chain joins TRBV7-2 to TRBJ1-5; D gene ambiguous. Sequenced sample: PBMCs. The sequence came from a young man in good health and CMV-seropositive. The CDR3 region has the DNA TGTGCCAGCAGCTTCTGGGGAGTGAGCAATCAGCCCCAGCATTTT. This gives the protein CASSFWGVSNQPQHF.